Below are 15 T cell receptor beta chains sequenced from a single sample in a study of TIL therapy for anti-PD-1-resistant metastatic lung cancer. Time point indicated: pre-treatment sample, taken before nivolumab and TIL therapy. Most excised metastases sampled were pleural nodules or supraclavicular lymph nodes. The immunoSEQ assay was v3. Generated by immunoSEQ multiplex PCR, the TCRdb table keeps only in-frame clones and is missing some. The table shows some 90,000 clones, with approximately 65% occurring only once. This material consisted of tumor tissue, taken at baseline. These TCRs come from a person aged 25 to 80 with non-small cell lung cancer.

This clone was detected only a few times. The chain is built from TRBV2 and TRBJ1-6; unclear D gene. This CDR3 region has 13 residues. V was shortened by 7 bases and J by 7 bases, with 11 bases between the two germline ends. Germline V gives CDR1 SNHLY, CDR2 FYNNEI. CDR3 residues: CASTLTENSPLHF. In DNA, the CDR3 is TGTGCCAGCACCTTGACGGAGAATTCACCCCTCCACTTT. Based on the CDR3 plus reference TRBV2 and TRBJ1-6, the full variable domain is EPEVTQTPSHQVTQMGQEVILRCVPISNHLYFYWYRQILGQKVEFLVSFYNNEISEKSEIFDDQFSVERPDGSNFTLKIRSTKLEDSAMYFCASTLTENSPLHFGNGTRLTVT.

The V gene is TRBV11-3, the J gene TRBJ1-1; D is possibly TRBD1 (5 bases). V gave up 6 bases and J gave up 5 bases, with 16 bases separating them. Germline V gene lookup returns CDR1 SGHNT and CDR2 YENEEA. The CDR3 spans 14 residues. The DNA for the CDR3 is TGTGCCAGCAGGGAAAGGGAAGGGGCGACTGAAGCTTTCTTT. Amino acids: CASREREGATEAFF.

The rearrangement links TRBV2 to TRBJ2-7; possibly TRBD2 for D (5 bases). Germline V gene sequence: CDR1 SNHLY, CDR2 FYNNEI. V dropped 9 bases and J dropped 3 bases, with 12 bases sitting between them. This CDR3 has 12 amino acids. The CDR3 reads CARGLTLYEQYF. As DNA, the CDR3 is TGTGCCAGAGGACTTACCCTCTACGAGCAGTACTTC.

The chain uses TRBV6-2 or TRBV6-3 and TRBJ2-5, with 8 positions matching TRBD2. The CDR3 extends over 15 amino acids. Per the germline V gene, CDR1 is MNHEY and CDR2 is SVGEGT. Losses at the gene ends were 0 bases for V and 3 bases for J; bases not matched to a gene: 3. This chain's CDR3 is CASSYSGGGKETQYF. As DNA, the CDR3 is TGTGCCAGCAGTTACTCGGGCGGGGGGAAAGAGACCCAGTACTTC.

The V call is TRBV29-1, the J call TRBJ1-2, with a tentative D call TRBD1 (5 bases). Trimming took off 4 bases at V and 9 bases at J, with 12 bases between the two ends. This CDR3 has 11 residues. Germline V lookup: CDR1 SQVTM, CDR2 ANQGSEA. The CDR3 sequence: CSVGRGASYTF. The CDR3 region has the DNA TGCAGCGTTGGGAGGGGCGCTAGCTACACCTTC. The whole variable domain, filled in from reference TRBV29-1 and TRBJ1-2, reads SAVISQKPSRDICQRGTSLTIQCQVDSQVTMMFWYRQQPGQSLTLIATANQGSEATYESGFVIDKFPISRPNLTFSTLTVSNMSPEDSSIYLCSVGRGASYTFGSGTRLTVV.

The rearrangement uses TRBV5-8 and TRBJ2-2, with 7 bases aligning to TRBD2. CDR3 length: 17 residues. Germline loops: CDR1 SGHTS, CDR2 YDEGEE. Losses at the gene ends were 4 bases for V and 2 bases for J; bases not matched to a gene: 11. CDR3 coding DNA: TGTGCCAGCAGCCGAGAGCGGGACCGAGTCAACACCGGGGAGCTGTTTTTT. It is translated as CASSRERDRVNTGELFF. The full variable domain, completed using reference TRBV5-8 and TRBJ2-2, is EAGVTQSPTHLIKTRGQQATLRCSPISGHTSVYWYQQALGLGLQFLLWYDEGEERNRGNFPPRFSGRQFPNYSSELNVNALELEDSALYLCASSRERDRVNTGELFFGEGSRLTVL.

This chain uses TRBV28 with TRBJ2-7; 9 nucleotides align to TRBD1. The CDR3 is 15 amino acids. V was pared by 4 bases and J by 3 bases, with 7 bases of the junction left unmatched. CDR1 is MDHEN and CDR2 is SYDVKM in the germline V gene. The CDR3 sequence: CASSSSDRGIYEQYF. The CDR3 nucleotides are TGTGCCAGCAGTTCCTCAGACAGGGGGATCTACGAGCAGTACTTC. The full variable domain, with the rest looked up from reference TRBV28 and TRBJ2-7, is DVKVTQSSRYLVKRTGEKVFLECVQDMDHENMFWYRQDPGLGLRLIYFSYDVKMKEKGDIPEGYSVSREKKERFSLILESASTNQTSMYLCASSSSDRGIYEQYFGPGTRLTVT.

The chain carries TRBV6-1 and TRBJ2-3; D is uncertain. V was cut by 1 base and J by 6 bases, with 5 bases left in between. Per the germline V gene, CDR1 is MNHNS and CDR2 is SASEGT. The CDR3 length is 12 residues. In DNA form, the CDR3 reads TGTGCCAGCAGTGAAGTCCAGGATACGCAGTATTTT. It encodes CASSEVQDTQYF.

The chain carries TRBV24-1 and TRBJ2-1; the match to TRBD2 covers 12 bases. Per the germline V gene, CDR1 is KGHDR and CDR2 is SFDVKD. This CDR3 contains 18 residues. The V segment lost 5 bases and the J segment 0 bases; nucleotides outside the gene matches: 7. The CDR3 sequence: CATSGLAGGSNSYNEQFF. The CDR3 nucleotides read TGTGCCACCAGTGGCCTAGCGGGAGGGTCGAACTCCTACAATGAGCAGTTCTTC.

The gene calls are TRBV7-2 and TRBJ2-5; D perhaps matches TRBD2 (7 bases). This CDR3 comprises 17 residues. Germline V gene data show CDR1 as SGHTA and CDR2 as FQGNSA. The V end lost 5 bases, the J end lost 1 base, and 20 bases lay between the germline ends. The CDR3 DNA reads as TGTGCCAGCAGCCCCTTCCTGGCGGGGGCGTCCCAAGAGACCCAGTACTTC. Translated, it gives CASSPFLAGASQETQYF.

The chain carries TRBV7-8 and TRBJ2-5; D is unclear. The germline CDR1 and CDR2 sequences are SGHVS and FQNEAQ. The CDR3 is 14 amino acids. V dropped 1 base and J dropped 3 bases, with 9 bases sitting between them. The CDR3 reads CASSLGGREETQYF. CDR3 nucleotides: TGTGCCAGCAGCTTAGGTGGTAGAGAAGAGACCCAGTACTTC.

V and J are TRBV7-2 and TRBJ1-2, with TRBD1 identical over 10 bases. CDR3 length equals 15 residues. The junction had 11 bases not matched to a gene; V was cut back by 5 bases and J by 8 bases. Germline V gene data show CDR1 as SGHTA and CDR2 as FQGNSA. The CDR3 spells CASSTRQGANQGYTF. The CDR3 bases are TGTGCCAGCAGCACTCGACAGGGGGCCAATCAAGGCTACACCTTC. Variable domain in full (rest from reference TRBV7-2 and TRBJ1-2): GAGVSQSPSNKVTEKGKDVELRCDPISGHTALYWYRQSLGQGLEFLIYFQGNSAPDKSGLPSDRFSAERTGGSVSTLTIQRTQQEDSAVYLCASSTRQGANQGYTFGSGTRLTVV.

The rearrangement links TRBV2 to TRBJ2-6, with 8 bases identical to TRBD2. J lost 0 bases, V lost 4 bases, and 2 bases had no gene match. CDR3 length: 16 amino acids. Germline values: CDR1 SNHLY, CDR2 FYNNEI. CDR3 sequence reads: CASSAGGASGANVLTF. DNA of the CDR3: TGTGCCAGCAGTGCCGGGGGGGCCTCTGGGGCCAACGTCCTGACTTTC. Supplemented by reference TRBV2 and TRBJ2-6, the full variable domain reads EPEVTQTPSHQVTQMGQEVILRCVPISNHLYFYWYRQILGQKVEFLVSFYNNEISEKSEIFDDQFSVERPDGSNFTLKIRSTKLEDSAMYFCASSAGGASGANVLTFGAGSRLTVL.

The rearrangement joins TRBV6-2 or TRBV6-3 to TRBJ2-5, with 10 bases aligning to TRBD2. The CDR3 loop spans 16 amino acids. V dropped 4 bases and J dropped 1; count of bases not matched to a gene: 6. Germline values: CDR1 MNHEY, CDR2 SVGEGT. The CDR3 is CASSLRAGGPQETQYF. The CDR3 DNA follows: TGTGCCAGCAGTTTAAGAGCGGGGGGGCCCCAAGAGACCCAGTACTTC.

The rearrangement joins TRBV9 to TRBJ2-7; 10 bases match TRBD2. The length of the CDR3 is 15 residues. V shed 4 bases and J 2 bases; nucleotides not matched to a gene: 6. Germline loops: CDR1 SGDLS, CDR2 YYNGEE. The chain's CDR3 is CASSPRLAGAYEQYF. CDR3 nucleotide sequence: TGTGCCAGCAGCCCCCGGCTAGCGGGGGCCTACGAGCAGTACTTC.